This T cell receptor beta chain derives from a study of T cell repertoires in cytomegalovirus infection. For the study at large: Public TCR beta signature analysis indicated the presence of both CMV infection and matching HLA type. Broader study findings: Within the response measured ex vivo, HLA-C-restricted CMV-specific TCR beta clonotypes were dominant. Totalled public TCR beta family frequency picked out people who carried CMV plus the relevant HLA.

Comment on this clonotype: Its specificity is not known.

TCRdb independently ran MiXCR on the reads; one entry per CDR3 protein. This table holds hundreds of thousands of distinct CDR3 sequences, roughly a sixth found once. CDR3 length: 14 amino acids. Germline trimming cut 4 bases from V and 2 bases from J; bases unmatched to any gene: 4. Per germline, CDR1 ENHRY and CDR2 SYGVKD. The sample comprised PBMCs. This TCR was sampled from a human donor in good health (CMV status not recorded). Some clones in this sample may be carry-over from other donors' samples. The chain joins TRBV10-3 to TRBJ1-2; 7 bases agree with TRBD1. The CDR3 loop reads CAISGQGDNYGYTF. The CDR3 nucleotides read TGTGCCATCAGTGGGCAGGGGGACAACTATGGCTACACCTTC.